A selection of T cell receptor beta chains follows, all from one sample in a study of blood T cell repertoires in COVID-19. Assay used: immunoSEQ multiplex PCR; TCRdb lists only in-frame clones, some missing. The repertoire has 270,000 or so clones, around 89% of them found once; the top ten carry 1% to 1.5%. The sample taken for sequencing was PBMCs or T cells enriched from blood (not recorded which). These receptors all come from a woman between 35 and 50 years old with acute COVID-19. The CDR3 runs from the conserved cysteine through the conserved F or W. Clone size is not always given. Where it is, it says once, few, many or a class for expanded clones.

cdr3_length | j_call | clone_size | v_call | cdr3_aa
14 | TRBJ2-5 | - | TRBV6-2/TRBV6-3 | CASSSRTPQETQYF
13 | TRBJ1-4 | - | TRBV18 | CASSPEAGEKLFF
15 | TRBJ2-2 | - | TRBV9 | CASSPPGGVLGELFF
12 | TRBJ2-5 | - | TRBV12-3/TRBV12-4 | CASTGGQETQYF
15 | TRBJ2-5 | - | TRBV6-5 | CASSKRTSGRETQYF
13 | TRBJ1-5 | - | TRBV2 | CASSRTDDQPQHF
15 | TRBJ1-5 | once | TRBV7-8 | CASSLVGVRNQPQHF
14 | TRBJ2-7 | - | TRBV3-1/TRBV3-2 | CASSLTDNSYEQYF
13 | TRBJ1-1 | - | TRBV10-2 | CASRQELNTEAFF
16 | TRBJ2-1 | - | TRBV7-2 | CASSPPGTSAYNEQFF
17 | TRBJ1-3 | - | TRBV5-6 | CASSLVAAEHSGNTIYF
14 | TRBJ2-2 | - | TRBV3-1/TRBV3-2 | CASSQPGGSGELFF
17 | TRBJ2-2 | - | TRBV9 | CASSLGARGGNTGELFF
16 | TRBJ1-2 | - | TRBV15 | CATSRDRQGTFYGYTF
13 | TRBJ1-3 | - | TRBV6-5 | CAISTGVGNTIYF
11 | TRBJ2-5 | - | TRBV3-1/TRBV3-2 | CASSNRETQYF
16 | TRBJ2-1 | - | TRBV7-9 | CASSLSLAGAYNEQFF
14 | TRBJ1-2 | once | TRBV6-6 | CASTNDRTGGGYTF
15 | TRBJ1-6 | few | TRBV7-9 | CASSSFGGYNSPLHF
15 | TRBJ1-3 | many | TRBV30 | CAGYGGSYSGNTIYF
15 | TRBJ2-5 | - | TRBV5-1 | CASSRWAGGGETQYF
17 | TRBJ2-5 | - | TRBV5-4 | CASSWTSSEDRVETQYF
15 | TRBJ1-4 | - | TRBV5-6 | CASSRPGQGHEKLFF
14 | TRBJ1-5 | - | TRBV19 | CASRAGQGSQPQHF
13 | TRBJ2-1 | - | TRBV18 | CASSPGRGNEQFF
13 | TRBJ1-2 | once | TRBV7-2 | CASSFSPFGGYTF
16 | TRBJ1-4 | once | TRBV5-4 | CASSPGRASTNEKLFF
12 | TRBJ1-5 | - | TRBV12-5 | CASGSQSQPQHF
12 | TRBJ1-2 | - | TRBV5-6 | CASSRQGDGYTF
15 | TRBJ1-5 | - | TRBV7-2 | CASSFQGSGNQPQHF
15 | TRBJ1-5 | - | TRBV10-1 | CASSDTGGGNQPQHF
20 | TRBJ2-3 | - | TRBV27 | CASTNYDAGAIPASLHTQYF
14 | TRBJ1-2 | - | TRBV4-1 | CASSLGTGDYGYTF
16 | TRBJ1-2 | few | TRBV13 | CASSSYSGKSNYGYTF
16 | TRBJ2-3 | - | TRBV27 | CASSQTIAGYTDTQYF
15 | TRBJ1-3 | - | TRBV20-1 | CSASTGGAVGNTIYF
16 | TRBJ1-1 | once | TRBV13 | CASSPGQGRWNTEAFF
17 | TRBJ1-1 | - | TRBV27 | CASSLSTKDRGRRGAFF
16 | TRBJ1-4 | - | TRBV2 | CASSRDRGFAREKLFF
15 | TRBJ1-1 | - | TRBV7-5 | CARSLYGTGKTEAFF
16 | TRBJ1-1 | - | TRBV24-1 | CATSEGRQGGVGEAFF
16 | TRBJ2-1 | - | TRBV28 | CASRQLHRIQDNEQFF